What follows are 12 T cell receptor beta chains derived from one specimen sequenced in a study of cytomegalovirus exposure and HLA in healthy donors. Data came from immunoSEQ multiplex PCR; TCRdb stores just in-frame clones and leaves some out. The sample has about 98,000 clones; around 85% are singletons. The sequencing sample was made of PBMCs. These receptors all come from a young woman in good health and CMV-seronegative.

This clone was seen only once. The rearrangement joins TRBV5-1 to TRBJ1-2, with D unclear. CDR1 is SGHRS and CDR2 is YFSETQ in the germline V gene. V lost 0 bases, J lost 5 bases, and 5 bases lay in between. This CDR3 region has 12 residues. Written as DNA, the CDR3 is TGCGCCAGCAGCTTGGACGGTTATGGCTACACCTTC. Its translation is CASSLDGYGYTF. Variable domain in full (rest from reference TRBV5-1 and TRBJ1-2): KAGVTQTPRYLIKTRGQQVTLSCSPISGHRSVSWYQQTPGQGLQFLFEYFSETQRNKGNFPGRFSGRQFSNSRSEMNVSTLELGDSALYLCASSLDGYGYTFGSGTRLTVV.

This chain connects TRBV2 to TRBJ2-5; the D gene is possibly TRBD1 (5 bases). The CDR3 covers 13 residues. In germline, CDR1 is SNHLY, CDR2 FYNNEI. V shed 1 base and J shed 4 bases, with 7 bases lying between them. CDR3 protein: CASSEGGGETQYF. DNA for the CDR3: TGTGCCAGCAGTGAAGGGGGCGGAGAGACCCAGTACTTC. Full variable domain (outside the CDR3, taken from reference TRBV2 and TRBJ2-5): EPEVTQTPSHQVTQMGQEVILRCVPISNHLYFYWYRQILGQKVEFLVSFYNNEISEKSEIFDDQFSVERPDGSNFTLKIRSTKLEDSAMYFCASSEGGGETQYFGPGTRLLVL.

This clone came up once. The chain is built from TRBV29-1 and TRBJ2-5, with D maybe TRBD2 (5 bases). The V and J ends lost 3 bases and 5 bases respectively, with 16 bases between them. The germline CDR1 and CDR2 sequences are SQVTM and ANQGSEA. This CDR3 is built from 14 residues. CDR3: CSVEPLGRGETQYF. Written as DNA, the CDR3 is TGCAGCGTTGAGCCCCTAGGGAGAGGTGAGACCCAGTACTTC.

This chain connects TRBV7-3 to TRBJ2-1, with D possibly being TRBD2 (7 bases). The CDR3 is 16 residues long. In germline, CDR1 is SGHTA, CDR2 FQGTGA. Between the trimmed V and J ends, which lost 5 bases and 6 bases, there was a span of 20 bases. The CDR3 region has the DNA TGTGCCAGCAGCCCTCTGGAGTGGGGGGGCGGCAATGAGCAGTTCTTC. The encoded protein is CASSPLEWGGGNEQFF. The full variable domain, its missing parts supplied by reference TRBV7-3 and TRBJ2-1, is GAGVSQTPSNKVTEKGKYVELRCDPISGHTALYWYRQSLGQGPEFLIYFQGTGAADDSGLPNDRFFAVRPEGSVSTLKIQRTERGDSAVYLCASSPLEWGGGNEQFFGPGTRLTVL.

The gene calls are TRBV5-1 and TRBJ2-1; perhaps TRBD1 as D (6 bases). The CDR3 has 15 residues. V lost 4 bases and J 1 base, leaving 12 bases between the germline ends. Germline V gene data show CDR1 as SGHRS and CDR2 as YFSETQ. CDR3 protein: CASSAGQSSYNEQFF. CDR3 sequence (DNA): TGCGCCAGCAGCGCAGGACAGTCTTCCTACAATGAGCAGTTCTTC.

In this sample, this clone turned up once. The chain joins TRBV6-5 to TRBJ2-3; possibly TRBD1 for D (5 bases). Deletions cut 2 bases from V and 0 bases from J, with 9 bases between. Germline-derived CDR1 and CDR2 are MNHEY and SVGAGI. The CDR3 has 15 amino acids. CDR3 in amino acids: CASSYLRASTDTQYF. DNA for the CDR3: TGTGCCAGCAGTTACCTCAGGGCAAGCACAGATACGCAGTATTTT.

As concerns this clone: This CDR3 is also generated by other DNA sequences in the sample. This chain uses TRBV6-5 with TRBJ2-7; D is uncertain. V shed 2 bases and J shed 3 bases, with 5 bases lying between them. This CDR3 contains 12 residues. CDR1 and CDR2 from the germline V gene are MNHEY and SVGAGI. The CDR3 reads CASSYRGYEQYF. The DNA for the CDR3 is TGTGCCAGCAGTTACCGAGGCTACGAGCAGTACTTC.

V and J are TRBV28 and TRBJ1-2; tentatively, D is TRBD1 (5 bases). This CDR3 is built from 13 residues. CDR1 and CDR2 (germline): MDHEN, SYDVKM. V was cut by 3 bases and J by 3 bases, with 8 bases left in between. The chain's CDR3 is CASSFAGHYGYTF. CDR3 sequence (DNA): TGTGCCAGCAGTTTTGCAGGGCACTATGGCTACACCTTC.

The chain is built from TRBV6-1 and TRBJ1-4, with D maybe TRBD1 (6 bases). This CDR3 region has 16 residues. V lost 4 bases and J lost 0, with 12 bases in between. Germline CDR1 reads MNHNS; CDR2 reads SASEGT. CDR3 coding DNA: TGTGCCAGCAGTGGACAGTACAGGGCAACTAATGAAAAACTGTTTTTT. Protein sequence: CASSGQYRATNEKLFF.

The chain couples TRBV28 to TRBJ1-5; 8 bases fit TRBD1. The germline CDR1 and CDR2 sequences are MDHEN and SYDVKM. J gave up 5 bases and V 5 bases, and 5 bases lay outside the gene matches. This CDR3 has 14 residues. For the CDR3, the DNA is TGTGCCAGCAGTCCCCGGACAGGGCATCAGCCCCAGCATTTT. This translates into CASSPRTGHQPQHF.

To note about this clone: The same CDR3 is also encoded by other DNA sequences in this sample. This chain joins TRBV18 and TRBJ2-3, with 10 nucleotides matching TRBD2. The CDR3 covers 15 residues. After removal of 3 bases from V and 0 bases from J, the junction contained 0 bases not matched to a gene. Germline V lookup: CDR1 KGHSH, CDR2 LQKENI. The DNA for the CDR3 is TGTGCCAGCTCACCGGGACTAGCGAGCACAGATACGCAGTATTTT. This encodes CASSPGLASTDTQYF.

The rearrangement joins TRBV27 to TRBJ2-3, with 8 nucleotides matching TRBD2. The CDR3 loop spans 16 amino acids. V shed 3 bases, J shed 6 bases, and the junction held 11 bases outside the gene matches. Germline lookup yields CDR1 MNHEY and CDR2 SMNVEV (reference sequence). CDR3 amino acids: CASSFGAGGPRDTQYF. The CDR3 region has the DNA TGTGCCAGCAGTTTTGGGGCGGGAGGCCCGCGGGATACGCAGTATTTT.